Listed here are 28 T cell receptor beta chains from one sample, sequenced in a study of sequential checkpoint blockade in melanoma. The method was immunoSEQ multiplex PCR; TCRdb's version includes in-frame clones alone and lacks a portion of them. The sample shows around 18,000 clones, roughly two thirds of them seen only once. Sample treatment: randomized to nivolumab then ipilimumab (arm A) or the reverse (arm B). The starting material was CD8+ T cells sorted from blood (inferred from file names), obtained from a patient given nivolumab and ipilimumab in sequence. The receptors stem from a human donor with melanoma.

The chain employs TRBV5-1 and TRBJ2-1; 13 nucleotides line up with TRBD2. This CDR3 contains 17 residues. The V segment lost 0 bases and the J segment 2 bases; nucleotides outside the gene matches: 2. The V gene's germline CDR1 is SGHRS and CDR2 YFSETQ. The CDR3 sequence: CASSLDTSGGAYNEQFF. The CDR3 bases are TGCGCCAGCAGCTTGGATACTAGCGGGGGGGCCTACAATGAGCAGTTCTTC.

Concerning this clone itself: A much larger clone lies one base from this, so it may be a read error. The CDR3: CASRTGEGQPQHF. The CDR3 nucleotides are TGCGCCAGTCGGACAGGGGAGGGACAGCCCCAGCATTTT. J is TRBJ1-5 and V is TRBV10-1; 9 nucleotides align to TRBD1. The CDR3 length is 13 residues. CDR1 WNHNN and CDR2 SYGVQD come from the germline V gene (reference sequence). Trimming at V came to 9 bases and at J to 7 bases, leaving 7 bases not matched to a gene.

V gene TRBV29-1 combines with J gene TRBJ2-2; the D is unclear. V lost 0 bases, J lost 3 bases, and 5 bases lay in between. Germline loops: CDR1 SQVTM, CDR2 ANQGSEA. This CDR3 has 13 amino acids. DNA for the CDR3: TGCAGCGTTGAAGATCAGGACACCGGGGAGCTGTTTTTT. This translates into CSVEDQDTGELFF.

This clone was observed a handful of times. The chain uses TRBV6-1 and TRBJ2-5; 9 bases are shared with TRBD2. The CDR3 extends over 16 amino acids. V was clipped by 2 bases and J by 2 bases; unmatched bases: 6. CDR1 is MNHNS, CDR2 SASEGT, per germline. CDR3 nucleotides: TGTGCCAGCAGTGAAATGCGGGGGGGCCCACAAGAGACCCAGTACTTC. Translating gives CASSEMRGGPQETQYF.

In its sample, this clone was seen once. The rearrangement joins TRBV6-5 to TRBJ1-2, with TRBD1 matching over 9 bases. The V and J ends lost 2 bases and 8 bases, in that order; junction bases with no gene match: 9. The germline V gene has CDR1 MNHEY and CDR2 SVGAGI. The CDR3 totals 15 residues. CDR3 nucleotides: TGTGCCAGCAGTTACGGGACAGGGCTAGTCGGCGGCTACACCTTC. Residues: CASSYGTGLVGGYTF.

This clone occurred a few times. The rearrangement uses TRBV15 and TRBJ1-1, with D possibly being TRBD1 (5 bases). Germline V CDR1 and CDR2: LNHNV, YYDKDF (reference sequence). The germline V and J ends were trimmed by 5 bases and 9 bases, with 13 bases remaining between them. The CDR3 length is 12 residues. CDR3 sequence reads: CATSRDFGKAFF. The CDR3 DNA follows: TGTGCCACCAGCCGGGACTTTGGCAAAGCTTTCTTT.

The chain couples TRBV6-5 to TRBJ1-2, with D tentatively TRBD1 (5 bases). The germline gives CDR1 MNHEY, CDR2 SVGAGI. The V end lost 0 bases, the J end lost 6 bases, and 8 bases lay between the germline ends. This CDR3 is 13 amino acids long. The CDR3 sequence: CASSYSSRDGYTF. In DNA, the CDR3 is TGTGCCAGCAGTTACTCGAGCAGGGATGGCTACACCTTC.

For this clone: Germline and junction disagree at one end, which may indicate a read error. The chain has TRBV11-2 and TRBJ2-7; D ambiguous. Germline V gives CDR1 SGHAT, CDR2 FQNNGV. The CDR3 length is 13 residues. The CDR3 sequence is CASSLGAAYGQYF. Written as DNA, the CDR3 is TGTGCCAGCAGCTTAGGAGCTGCCTACGGGCAGTACTTC.

The J gene is TRBJ1-2, the V gene TRBV7-9; 8 bases map to TRBD1. Germline V gene sequence: CDR1 SEHNR, CDR2 FQNEAQ (reference sequence). This CDR3 spans 11 amino acids. The ends lost 8 bases at V and 10 bases at J; junction bases unmatched: 6. The CDR3: CASGDRLFYTF. CDR3 nucleotide sequence: TGTGCCAGCGGGGACAGGCTATTCTACACCTTC.

This chain uses TRBV5-8 with TRBJ2-2; the D gene is possibly TRBD1 (5 bases). V was shortened by 7 bases and J by 0 bases, with 16 bases between the two germline ends. Germline V lookup: CDR1 SGHTS, CDR2 YDEGEE. The CDR3 runs 16 residues. The CDR3: CASYRTPLSNTGELFF. The CDR3, as DNA: TGTGCCAGCTACAGGACCCCTCTTTCGAACACCGGGGAGCTGTTTTTT.

This clone was counted a few times. The J gene is TRBJ2-7, the V gene TRBV7-2; 7 bases map to TRBD1. Germline CDR1 is SGHTA and CDR2 is FQGNSA. J lost 0 bases, V lost 3 bases, and 2 bases had no gene match. The CDR3 sequence is 14 residues long. The CDR3 sequence is CASSFDRASYEQYF. In DNA form, the CDR3 reads TGTGCCAGCAGCTTTGACAGGGCCTCCTACGAGCAGTACTTC.

V and J are TRBV4-1 and TRBJ2-7, with D perhaps matching TRBD2 (5 bases). The CDR3 is made up of 16 amino acids. With 0 bases removed from V and 0 bases from J, the gap between germline ends came to 12 bases. The V gene's germline CDR1 is MGHRA and CDR2 YSYEKL. The CDR3 spells CASSQDAGVNSYEQYF. DNA for the CDR3: TGCGCCAGCAGCCAAGATGCCGGGGTAAACTCCTACGAGCAGTACTTC.

V usage is TRBV9 and J usage is TRBJ2-7, with 9 bases fitting TRBD1. Looked up from germline, CDR1 is SGDLS and CDR2 is YYNGEE. The CDR3 extends over 15 amino acids. V lost 4 bases, J lost 3 bases, and 8 bases stayed unmatched. CDR3 sequence (DNA): TGTGCCAGCAGCCCTGCGGGACAGGGAGACTACGAGCAGTACTTC. Its protein product is CASSPAGQGDYEQYF.

V and J are TRBV9 and TRBJ1-2; 9 positions match TRBD1. J was trimmed by 0 bases and V by 3 bases; bases with no gene match: 9. The CDR3 loop spans 17 amino acids. Looked up from germline, CDR1 is SGDLS and CDR2 is YYNGEE. The CDR3 DNA reads as TGTGCCAGCAGCGGAGGGGGACAGGGACCCCCTAACTATGGCTACACCTTC. Translated: CASSGGGQGPPNYGYTF. Looking up the rest from reference TRBV9 and TRBJ1-2 gives the full variable domain: DSGVTQTPKHLITATGQRVTLRCSPRSGDLSVYWYQQSLDQGLQFLIQYYNGEERAKGNILERFSAQQFPDLHSELNLSSLELGDSALYFCASSGGGQGPPNYGYTFGSGTRLTVV.

The CDR3: CASSSRGDNEQFF. The CDR3 DNA follows: TGTGCCAGCAGTTCCCGGGGAGACAATGAGCAGTTCTTC. The chain carries TRBV27 and TRBJ2-1, with D possibly TRBD2 on 5 matching bases. The CDR3 consists of 13 residues. The V end lost 4 bases, the J end lost 5 bases, and 9 bases lay between the germline ends. Germline CDR1 MNHEY, CDR2 SMNVEV (reference sequence).

The V and J genes are TRBV27 and TRBJ2-7; TRBD1 is a possible D gene (7 bases). Germline CDR1 is MNHEY and CDR2 is SMNVEV (reference sequence). Trimming shortened V by 5 bases and J by 2 bases, and 13 bases separated the two germline ends. The CDR3 extends over 14 amino acids. In nucleotides, the CDR3 is TGTGCCAGCAGTGCGGGACAGCCCACCTACGAGCAGTACTTC. It specifies CASSAGQPTYEQYF.

J is TRBJ2-2 and V is TRBV5-6; the match to TRBD1 covers 9 bases. With 4 bases clipped from V and 6 bases from J, the junction kept 4 bases outside the gene matches. The CDR3 consists of 14 residues. The germline gives CDR1 SGHDT, CDR2 YYEEEE. For the CDR3, the DNA is TGTGCCAGCAGCCCGACAGGGGGACCCGGGGAGCTGTTTTTT. This codes for CASSPTGGPGELFF. Filled out from reference TRBV5-6 and TRBJ2-2, the complete variable domain reads DAGVTQSPTHLIKTRGQQVTLRCSPKSGHDTVSWYQQALGQGPQFIFQYYEEEERQRGNFPDRFSGHQFPNYSSELNVNALLLGDSALYLCASSPTGGPGELFFGEGSRLTVL.

This clone was seen just once. V usage is TRBV9 and J usage is TRBJ2-7, with D possibly TRBD2 on 7 matching bases. Between the trimmed V and J ends, which lost 2 bases and 1 base, there was a span of 13 bases. There are 15 residues in the CDR3. From germline, CDR1 is SGDLS and CDR2 YYNGEE. This CDR3 is CASSVSGGASYEQYF. In DNA form, the CDR3 reads TGTGCCAGCAGCGTCTCGGGGGGCGCTTCCTACGAGCAGTACTTC.

Here the CDR3 DNA reads TGTGCCAGCAGCGGGGACGACAGGGCTCAGCCCCAGCATTTT. This codes for CASSGDDRAQPQHF. The chain joins TRBV9 to TRBJ1-5; 7 bases are a match to TRBD1. The germline CDR1 and CDR2 sequences are SGDLS and YYNGEE. V lost 3 bases, J lost 6 bases, and 6 bases stayed unmatched. The CDR3 runs to 14 residues.

This chain links TRBV7-2 with TRBJ1-2; 8 nucleotides align to TRBD1. Germline V gives CDR1 SGHTA, CDR2 FQGNSA. J was trimmed by 8 bases and V by 5 bases; bases with no gene match: 13. This CDR3 has 15 residues. The CDR3 DNA follows: TGTGCCAGCAGCGCTCCGACCGGGACAGGCGAGGGCTACACCTTC. Translation gives CASSAPTGTGEGYTF.

This sequence joins TRBV9 and TRBJ2-6; D gene uncertain. The CDR3 contains 17 residues. The V and J ends lost 1 base and 2 bases respectively, with 13 bases between them. The V gene's germline CDR1 is SGDLS and CDR2 YYNGEE. CDR3 region: CASSVRPRKTGANVLTF. The DNA for the CDR3 is TGTGCCAGCAGCGTACGCCCCAGGAAAACTGGGGCCAACGTCCTGACTTTC.

Here the CDR3 DNA reads TGTGCCAGCAGTTACCTCGGCGGGTCTTTAGCGCAGTATTTT. Translation gives CASSYLGGSLAQYF. The V call is TRBV6-5, the J call TRBJ2-3; TRBD2 is a possible D gene (5 bases). The V and J ends lost 2 bases and 10 bases respectively, with 16 bases between them. The germline gives CDR1 MNHEY, CDR2 SVGAGI. The CDR3 contains 14 residues.

V gene TRBV25-1 combines with J gene TRBJ2-7, with 10 bases identical to TRBD2. With V trimmed by 4 bases and J by 3 bases, 9 bases remained unmatched. Germline values: CDR1 MGHDK, CDR2 SYGVNS. The CDR3 totals 16 residues. The CDR3 bases are TGTGCCAGCAGTGGCCCCGGGCTAGCGGGAGACTACGAGCAGTACTTC. Translation: CASSGPGLAGDYEQYF.

V is TRBV12-1 and J is TRBJ1-5; the table's D gene call, TRBD1, was not cross checked with the DNA. TRBV12-1 is noted as a pseudogene. The CDR3 loop spans 16 amino acids. CDR3 DNA sequence: TGTGCCAACCGGGACAGGGGGCGGGTCAGCAATCAGCCCCAGCATTTT. Its translation: CANRDRGRVSNQPQHF.

This clone counts as medium-sized. The J gene is TRBJ2-7, the V gene TRBV30, with D perhaps TRBD2 (6 bases). Germline V CDR1 and CDR2: GTSNPN, SVGIG (reference sequence). The CDR3 consists of 12 residues. V was cut by 2 bases and J by 3 bases, with 8 bases left in between. The CDR3 DNA is TGTGCCTGGAGTTTCGGGGGCTACGAGCAGTACTTC. This encodes CAWSFGGYEQYF.

V usage is TRBV11-3 and J usage is TRBJ2-7; 8 positions match TRBD1. V was pared by 5 bases and J by 0 bases, with 9 bases of the junction left unmatched. The CDR3 runs to 16 residues. CDR1 is SGHNT, CDR2 YENEEA, per germline. The CDR3 DNA follows: TGTGCCAGCAGCGCCAGACAGGGGCCTAGCTCCTACGAGCAGTACTTC. This sequence encodes CASSARQGPSSYEQYF.

This chain links TRBV4-3 with TRBJ2-7; the match to TRBD2 covers 9 bases. The germline CDR1 and CDR2 sequences are LGHNA and YSLEER. This CDR3 has 15 residues. V was pared by 3 bases and J by 3 bases, with 6 bases of the junction left unmatched. CDR3 DNA: TGCGCCAGCAGCCAGACTAGCGGTCCATTCTACGAGCAGTACTTC. This codes for CASSQTSGPFYEQYF.

This chain joins TRBV7-3 and TRBJ2-5; TRBD2 is a possible D gene (6 bases). The CDR3 totals 15 residues. Trimming stripped 6 bases from V and 7 bases from J, with 21 bases between. Germline CDR1 is SGHTA and CDR2 is FQGTGA. CDR3 protein: CASSPYPSVVGTQYF. Written as DNA, the CDR3 is TGTGCCAGCAGTCCCTACCCTAGCGTCGTGGGGACCCAGTACTTC.